The next 27 T cell receptor beta chains were all read from a single sample in a study of breast tumors, draining lymph nodes, adjacent tissues (dated by TCRdb to the mid-2010s). The library was generated by multiplex PCR. For sequencing, an Illumina HiSeq 2000 was employed. In-frame beta chains were kept once TCRdb had trimmed the public reads at Q25 with fastp and called clones with MiXCR. Rows with a matching CDR3 protein are joined into one entry that keeps the most common DNA and genes. A total of 50,000 to 75,000 distinct CDR3 sequences appear in this sample, 45% to 60% of them only once. Approximately 18% of the sample lies in the top ten. Input material: breast tumor tissue. Receptor source: a female donor with breast cancer. Some clones in this sample may be carry-over from other donors' samples.

The gene calls are TRBV7-6 and TRBJ2-5, with TRBD2 identical over 11 bases. Looked up from germline, CDR1 is SGHVS and CDR2 is FNYEAQ. The J segment lost 2 bases and the V segment lost 1 base, leaving 9 bases of the junction unmatched. This CDR3 contains 18 residues. CDR3 coding DNA: TGTGCCAGCAGCTTAGGCCCGGGACTAGCGGCAGATCAAGAGACCCAGTACTTC. Translation gives CASSLGPGLAADQETQYF.

V and J are TRBV2 and TRBJ1-3; 9 positions agree with TRBD1. There are 17 residues in the CDR3. V trimming: 6 bases; J trimming: 8 bases; junction bases outside the gene matches: 17. The germline V gene has CDR1 SNHLY and CDR2 FYNNEI. The CDR3 protein is CASSLAGTGSYGYTIYF. The CDR3 DNA reads TGTGCCAGCAGCCTAGCCGGGACAGGGAGCTATGGCTACACCATATATTTT.

This clonotype was picked up many times. The rearrangement uses TRBV12-3 or TRBV12-4 and TRBJ2-7; 11 bases agree with TRBD1. The V gene end was trimmed by 3 bases and the J gene end by 5 bases; junction bases not matched to a gene: 6. This CDR3 is built from 15 residues. In DNA, the CDR3 is TGTGCCAGCAGTTTCTACGGGACAGGGGGGAACGAGCAGTACTTC. This sequence encodes CASSFYGTGGNEQYF.

This clonotype was found once. The genes are TRBV2 and TRBJ2-1; tentative D call: TRBD2 (6 bases). This CDR3 contains 13 residues. Trimming shortened V by 9 bases and J by 9 bases, and 18 bases separated the two germline ends. The V gene's germline CDR1 is SNHLY and CDR2 FYNNEI. CDR3 residues: CASRQVAAPEQFF. The CDR3 region has the DNA TGTGCCAGTCGGCAGGTAGCGGCCCCTGAGCAGTTCTTC. The complete variable domain, with remaining parts taken from reference TRBV2 and TRBJ2-1, reads EPEVTQTPSHQVTQMGQEVILRCVPISNHLYFYWYRQILGQKVEFLVSFYNNEISEKSEIFDDQFSVERPDGSNFTLKIRSTKLEDSAMYFCASRQVAAPEQFFGPGTRLTVL.

The chain couples TRBV7-9 to TRBJ2-1; the match to TRBD2 covers 9 bases. Per the germline V gene, CDR1 is SEHNR and CDR2 is FQNEAQ (reference sequence). CDR3 size: 16 residues. Unmatched junction bases numbered 8, after V lost 3 bases and J lost 5 bases. The CDR3 spells CASSFTSSGNDNEQFF. CDR3 coding DNA: TGTGCCAGCAGCTTCACCTCTAGCGGGAATGACAATGAGCAGTTCTTC.

V and J are TRBV24-1 and TRBJ2-1, with 9 bases identical to TRBD2. Per germline, CDR1 KGHDR and CDR2 SFDVKD. The CDR3 runs to 17 residues. The V and J ends lost 1 base and 4 bases, in that order; junction bases with no gene match: 7. The CDR3 DNA reads TGTGCCACCAGTGATTTTGGAGCGGGAGGAGGGTACAATGAGCAGTTCTTC. It translates to CATSDFGAGGGYNEQFF.

The table lists this clonotype with many counts. Being one base from a much bigger clone, this may be a read error. The rearrangement joins TRBV6-4 to TRBJ2-7, with no clear D. The CDR3 totals 15 residues. Germline V lookup: CDR1 MRHNA, CDR2 SNTAGT. The V end lost 5 bases, the J end lost 0 bases, and 14 bases lay between the germline ends. CDR3 protein: CASSQDSSSSYEQYF. DNA of the CDR3: TGTGCCAGCAGTCAAGATAGCTCGAGCTCCTACGAGCAGTACTTC.

The chain carries TRBV29-1 and TRBJ2-7; D gene ambiguous. The CDR3 sequence is 12 residues long. Germline loops: CDR1 SQVTM, CDR2 ANQGSEA. Deletions cut 4 bases from V and 5 bases from J, with 12 bases between. The CDR3 reads CSVVWVSDEQYF. The CDR3 region has the DNA TGCAGCGTTGTTTGGGTGTCCGACGAGCAGTACTTC.

This clonotype was recorded only once. Given the absence of the conserved phenylalanine or tryptophan at the CDR3 end, a read error is likely. V gene TRBV29-1 combines with J gene TRBJ1-1; 9 bases map to TRBD1. The germline V gene encodes CDR1 SQVTM and CDR2 ANQGSEA. The J segment lost 3 bases and the V segment lost 6 bases, leaving 11 bases of the junction unmatched. CDR3 size: 15 residues. CDR3 region: CSVAIPDRGYTEAFL. The CDR3 region has the DNA TGCAGCGTCGCCATACCGGACAGGGGATACACTGAAGCTTTCCTT.

DNA of the CDR3: TGTGCCAACCCCCCTGAGGGGTGGGACAGCACCGCGGGGGGCAATCAGCCCCAGCATTTT. Translated, it gives CANPPEGWDSTAGGNQPQHF. The V and J genes are TRBV11-2 and TRBJ1-5; TRBD1 matches at 7 bases. CDR1 SGHAT and CDR2 FQNNGV come from the germline V gene. This CDR3 comprises 20 residues. J lost 2 bases, V lost 10 bases, and 26 bases had no gene match.

Ten or more counts support this clonotype. Being one base from a much bigger clone, this may be a read error. The J gene is TRBJ1-2, the V gene TRBV11-2; maybe TRBD1 (6 bases). CDR1 SGHAT and CDR2 FQNNGV come from the germline V gene. V dropped 5 bases and J dropped 4 bases, with 14 bases sitting between them. The CDR3 is made up of 14 amino acids. DNA for the CDR3: TGTGCCAGCAGCAAACGGGACACAACCTATGGCTACACCTTC. Protein: CASSKRDTTYGYTF.

This clonotype has ten or more counts. The chain employs TRBV4-1 and TRBJ2-2, with 7 bases aligning to TRBD1. The germline gives CDR1 MGHRA, CDR2 YSYEKL. The CDR3 runs to 13 residues. Trimming removed 3 bases from V and 9 bases from J; junction bases left unmatched: 4. The CDR3 region has the DNA TGCGCCAGCAGCCACCACAGGGGTCGGGAGCTGTTTTTT. This encodes CASSHHRGRELFF.

The rearrangement uses TRBV20-1 and TRBJ2-2; tentative D call: TRBD2 (6 bases). V dropped 5 bases and J dropped 7 bases, with 17 bases sitting between them. The CDR3 totals 14 residues. Germline V gene sequence: CDR1 DFQATT, CDR2 SNEGSKA (reference sequence). DNA for the CDR3: TGCAGTGCTCCCGAGGTCCCGACTAGCGGGGAGCTGTTTTTT. It is translated as CSAPEVPTSGELFF.

This clonotype showed up many times. V is TRBV19 and J is TRBJ2-2; the match to TRBD1 covers 7 bases. The CDR3 loop spans 16 amino acids. Trimming at V came to 0 bases and at J to 4 bases, leaving 5 bases not matched to a gene. Germline V gives CDR1 LNHDA, CDR2 SQIVND (reference sequence). The CDR3 nucleotides read TGTGCCAGTAGTATAGATCTGGGGACAGCCACCGGGGAGCTGTTTTTT. This gives the protein CASSIDLGTATGELFF.

This clonotype came up many times. The gene calls are TRBV18 and TRBJ1-2; maybe TRBD1 (5 bases). Trimming removed 5 bases at V and 0 bases at J, with 13 bases between. Germline V gene sequence: CDR1 KGHSH, CDR2 LQKENI. This CDR3 has 15 amino acids. The chain's CDR3 is CASSTAGTANYGYTF. Written as DNA, the CDR3 is TGTGCCAGCTCAACGGCCGGGACGGCTAACTATGGCTACACCTTC.

The CDR3 spells CASSGYLGGAETQYF. CDR3 nucleotides: TGTGCCAGCAGCGGATACCTGGGGGGAGCGGAGACCCAGTACTTC. The V gene is TRBV5-6, the J gene TRBJ2-5; D is perhaps TRBD2 (6 bases). CDR1 and CDR2 from the germline V gene are SGHDT and YYEEEE. This CDR3 region has 15 residues. V was trimmed by 4 bases and J by 5 bases, leaving 18 bases between them. The full variable domain, rest sourced from reference TRBV5-6 and TRBJ2-5, is DAGVTQSPTHLIKTRGQQVTLRCSPKSGHDTVSWYQQALGQGPQFIFQYYEEEERQRGNFPDRFSGHQFPNYSSELNVNALLLGDSALYLCASSGYLGGAETQYFGPGTRLLVL.

V usage is TRBV2 and J usage is TRBJ2-1, with 8 bases that match TRBD2. CDR3 length equals 14 residues. Trimming at V came to 7 bases and at J to 5 bases, leaving 7 bases not matched to a gene. CDR1 is SNHLY, CDR2 FYNNEI, per germline. The CDR3 sequence: CASTPGTRDNEQFF. The CDR3 nucleotides are TGTGCCAGCACCCCCGGGACTAGAGACAATGAGCAGTTCTTC.

This clonotype appeared many times. The rearrangement uses TRBV4-2 and TRBJ2-7, with 7 bases that match TRBD2. The ends lost 1 base at V and 3 bases at J; junction bases unmatched: 6. The CDR3 runs to 15 residues. Germline CDR1 is LGHNA and CDR2 is YNFKEQ. The CDR3 sequence is CASSQATSDLYEQYF. CDR3 coding DNA: TGTGCCAGCAGCCAAGCCACTAGCGATCTCTACGAGCAGTACTTC.

By sample share, this clonotype is medium-sized (0.01 to 0.1%). The J gene is TRBJ1-5, the V gene TRBV19; a possible D gene is TRBD1 (6 bases). Per germline, CDR1 LNHDA and CDR2 SQIVND (reference sequence). V lost 6 bases, J lost 0 bases, and 12 bases lay in between. This CDR3 is built from 15 residues. DNA of the CDR3: TGTGCCAGTAGGAGGGGACACCATAGCAATCAGCCCCAGCATTTT. Translated, it gives CASRRGHHSNQPQHF.

The J gene is TRBJ2-5, the V gene TRBV6-5, with 7 bases lining up with TRBD2. The CDR3 sequence is 13 residues long. CDR1 and CDR2 from the germline V gene are MNHEY and SVGAGI. J gave up 13 bases and V 5 bases, and 13 bases lay outside the gene matches. CDR3 amino acids: CASSHARGGTLYF. As DNA, the CDR3 is TGTGCCAGCAGTCACGCGAGGGGAGGGACTCTGTACTTC.

This clonotype was seen a handful of times. The CDR3 bases are TGCAGCAGTGCTAGAGCAACCGGGTCCTACGAGCAGTACTTC. It codes for CSSARATGSYEQYF. The chain links TRBV29-1 to TRBJ2-7; the D is unclear. The length of the CDR3 is 14 residues. The germline V gene has CDR1 SQVTM and CDR2 ANQGSEA. V was trimmed by 8 bases and J by 1 base, leaving 18 bases between them.

Note on this clonotype: It is unclear where the CDR3 begins or ends on the DNA, so no DNA is shown, and the CDR3 is as TCRdb lists it. This chain links TRBV7-9 with TRBJ1-4; the table's D gene call, TRBD1, was not cross checked with the DNA. The CDR3 is made up of 14 amino acids, end residues included. CDR1 SEHNR and CDR2 FQNEAQ come from the germline V gene (reference sequence). The CDR3 loop reads CASSFGQGIGKPFF.

The chain couples TRBV7-9 to TRBJ2-5; 8 nucleotides agree with TRBD1. The J segment lost 9 bases and the V segment lost 5 bases, leaving 8 bases of the junction unmatched. The V gene's germline CDR1 is SEHNR and CDR2 FQNEAQ (reference sequence). The CDR3 spans 13 residues. CDR3: CASSPTGDQPQYF. The CDR3 nucleotides read TGTGCCAGCAGCCCGACAGGGGATCAGCCCCAGTACTTC.

In its sample, this clonotype was seen a few times. A much larger clone differs by one base, so this may be a read error. The gene calls are TRBV5-8 and TRBJ2-5; D could derive from TRBD1 or TRBD2 (5 bases each). CDR3 size: 14 residues. Germline lookup yields CDR1 SGHTS and CDR2 YDEGEE. V was clipped by 2 bases and J by 2 bases, with 10 bases between them. This CDR3 reads CASSLMGPQETQYF. The CDR3 nucleotides read TGTGCCAGCAGCTTAATGGGACCGCAAGAGACCCAGTACTTC.

By share, this clonotype ranks as medium-sized. This rearrangement joins TRBV13 to TRBJ2-3, with 12 bases fitting TRBD1. Trimming removed 5 bases from V and 1 base from J; junction bases left unmatched: 4. This CDR3 is built from 16 residues. The germline CDR1 and CDR2 sequences are PRHDT and FYEKMQ (reference sequence). CDR3 region: CASSRGDRGRTDTQYF. CDR3 nucleotide sequence: TGTGCCAGCAGCCGCGGGGACAGGGGGCGCACAGATACGCAGTATTTT.

This clonotype was seen many times. The chain joins TRBV6-2 or TRBV6-3 to TRBJ1-5; D is perhaps TRBD1 (6 bases). This CDR3 is 17 amino acids long. V dropped 2 bases and J dropped 3 bases, with 17 bases sitting between them. The germline V gene encodes CDR1 MNHEY and CDR2 SVGEGT. CDR3 coding DNA: TGTGCCAGCAGTTACCAGGGGAAAACCGTCGCCAATCAGCCCCAGCATTTT. Translation gives CASSYQGKTVANQPQHF.

This clonotype was seen once. The V call is TRBV7-2, the J call TRBJ1-5; maybe TRBD1 (5 bases). The CDR3 loop spans 15 amino acids. Trimming took 5 bases from V and 3 from J, leaving 14 bases between them. Germline V CDR1 and CDR2: SGHTA, FQGNSA. CDR3 in amino acids: CASSHRGGDNQPQHF. The CDR3 DNA sequence: TGTGCCAGCAGCCATCGCGGGGGGGACAATCAGCCCCAGCATTTT. Together with reference TRBV7-2 and TRBJ1-5, the CDR3 gives the full variable domain: GAGVSQSPSNKVTEKGKDVELRCDPISGHTALYWYRQSLGQGLEFLIYFQGNSAPDKSGLPSDRFSAERTGGSVSTLTIQRTQQEDSAVYLCASSHRGGDNQPQHFGDGTRLSIL.